This T cell receptor (beta chain) was documented in a study of blood T cells in healthy people across ages. Through a sample-barcoded 5' primer and a J-beta primer mix, a second PCR was run for roughly 7 to 12 cycles. TCRdb reprocessed the 5' RACE reads with MiXCR, giving one entry per CDR3 protein. The repertoire holds about 2 million distinct CDR3 sequences, with around half as singletons. Remarks on this clonotype: Its matching antigen is unknown.

Findings of the study overall: PBMCs went unsorted, and a conclusive naive versus antigen-experienced comparison was therefore prevented. Relative to aged donors, long-lived donors carried more naive CD4+ cells and displayed higher diversity.

The sample consisted of blood. This receptor was obtained from a woman aged 40 to 50 in good health.

In DNA, the CDR3 is TGTGCCAGCAGGGGACAGGGGGCACCTAATTCACCCCTCCACTTT. Its protein product is CASRGQGAPNSPLHF. The rearrangement links TRBV12-3 or TRBV12-4 to TRBJ1-6; 12 nucleotides match TRBD1. The CDR3 sequence is 15 residues long. The V gene end was trimmed by 6 bases and the J gene end by 6 bases; junction bases not matched to a gene: 3.